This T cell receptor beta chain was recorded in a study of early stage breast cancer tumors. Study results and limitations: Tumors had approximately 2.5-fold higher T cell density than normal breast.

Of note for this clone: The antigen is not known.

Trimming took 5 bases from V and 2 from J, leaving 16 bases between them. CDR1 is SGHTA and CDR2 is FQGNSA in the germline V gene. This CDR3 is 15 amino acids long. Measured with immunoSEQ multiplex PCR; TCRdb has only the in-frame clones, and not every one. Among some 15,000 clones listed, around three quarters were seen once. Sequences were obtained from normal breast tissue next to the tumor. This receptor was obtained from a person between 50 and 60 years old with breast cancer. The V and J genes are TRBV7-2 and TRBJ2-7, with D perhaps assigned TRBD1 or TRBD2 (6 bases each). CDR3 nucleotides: TGTGCCAGCAGCCCCTGGGGGGCCGGGACCTACGAGCAGTACTTC. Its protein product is CASSPWGAGTYEQYF.